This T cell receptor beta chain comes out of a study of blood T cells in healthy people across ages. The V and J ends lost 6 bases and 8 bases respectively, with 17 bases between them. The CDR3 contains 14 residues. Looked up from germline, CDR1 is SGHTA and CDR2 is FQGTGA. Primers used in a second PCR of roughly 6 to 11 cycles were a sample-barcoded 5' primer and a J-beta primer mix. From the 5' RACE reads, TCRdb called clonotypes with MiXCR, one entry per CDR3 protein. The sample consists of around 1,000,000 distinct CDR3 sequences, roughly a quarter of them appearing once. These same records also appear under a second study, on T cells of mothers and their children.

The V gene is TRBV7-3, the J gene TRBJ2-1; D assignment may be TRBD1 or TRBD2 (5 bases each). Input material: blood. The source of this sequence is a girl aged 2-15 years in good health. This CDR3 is CASSRGGGWDEQFF. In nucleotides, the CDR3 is TGTGCCAGCAGTAGGGGTGGGGGTTGGGATGAGCAGTTCTTC.